This TCR beta chain appears in the sequencing data of a study of a mutant IDH1 vaccine in newly diagnosed glioma. Across the whole study: Visit V12 was conducted at week 35 as the safety follow-up. Visit V13 came later, at week 47.

This clone has just a few counts. Its target is not known. The time point denotes: week 35, safety follow-up. Vaccination comprised doses that each held 300 ug of mutant IDH1 20-mer peptide, plus topical imiquimod. New WHO grade 3 or 4 astrocytomas that were IDH1-mutant and ATRX-lost occurred in the donors. Overall study findings and caveats: A vaccine-induced immune response developed in around 94% of the patients.

Profiling relied on immunoSEQ multiplex PCR, and the TCRdb table lists in-frame clones only, not all of them. This sample has just under 70,000 clones, with 84% found just once. With 6 bases clipped from V and 10 bases from J, the junction kept 5 bases outside the gene matches. This CDR3 comprises 13 residues. CDR1 and CDR2 from the germline V gene are KGHSH and LQKENI. V usage is TRBV18 and J usage is TRBJ1-6, with TRBD1 identical over 8 bases. The clonotype was recovered from a young man with glioma. The sample consisted of PBMCs, taken from a glioma patient whose treatment included an IDH1 peptide vaccine. CDR3 nucleotide sequence: TGTGCCAGCTCCGCGACAGGGGCATCACCCCTCCACTTT. Translation gives CASSATGASPLHF.